A single sample is the source of the 3 T cell receptor beta chains below, sequenced in a study of blood T cell repertoires in COVID-19. Libraries were prepared by immunoSEQ multiplex PCR; TCRdb keeps only in-frame clonotypes and omits some of them. The table has 70,000 to 85,000 clones, roughly four fifths seen once. Material: peripheral blood. Receptors were obtained from a man aged 60 to 75 with acute or convalescent COVID-19.

The V and J genes are TRBV7-9 and TRBJ2-1; TRBD1 agrees at 8 bases. The V and J ends lost 5 bases and 8 bases, in that order; junction bases with no gene match: 5. Germline V gives CDR1 SEHNR, CDR2 FQNEAQ (reference sequence). The length of the CDR3 is 13 residues. CDR3 loop: CASSRGQDYEQFF. CDR3 DNA sequence: TGTGCCAGCAGCCGGGGACAGGATTATGAGCAGTTCTTC.

This chain connects TRBV9 to TRBJ2-5, with TRBD1 matching over 8 bases. Germline V gives CDR1 SGDLS, CDR2 YYNGEE. The CDR3 extends over 13 amino acids. The J segment lost 5 bases and the V segment lost 1 base, leaving 1 base of the junction unmatched. Here the CDR3 reads CASSVRDRETQYF. CDR3 nucleotides: TGTGCCAGCAGCGTAAGGGACAGGGAGACCCAGTACTTC.

This clone appeared a few times. V gene TRBV4-2 combines with J gene TRBJ2-3; 9 bases line up with TRBD2. The germline CDR1 and CDR2 sequences are LGHNA and YNFKEQ. This CDR3 comprises 18 residues. V lost 3 bases, J lost 5 bases, and 15 bases stayed unmatched. CDR3 protein: CASSQGSGGGANKDTQYF. The CDR3 nucleotides are TGTGCCAGCAGCCAGGGGAGCGGCGGGGGGGCGAATAAAGATACGCAGTATTTT.